This T cell receptor (beta chain) was found in a study of T cell repertoires in cytomegalovirus infection. Study at large: The authors relied on CMV epitopes, both recently identified HLA-C-restricted and well-studied HLA-B-restricted.

As for this clonotype: The target antigen is unknown.

Study results and caveats: Carriage of CMV together with the relevant HLA was identifiable through cumulative public TCR beta family frequency.

TCRdb redid the calling of the reads with MiXCR, one entry per CDR3 protein. The data hold under 850,000 distinct CDR3 sequences, with roughly 30% observed a single time. The CDR3 runs to 15 residues. The V segment lost 5 bases and the J segment 6 bases; nucleotides outside the gene matches: 9. The V gene's germline CDR1 is SGHVS and CDR2 FNYEAQ. This TCR was recovered from a human donor in good health (CMV status not recorded). Some clones in this sample may be carry-over from other donors' samples. Sequenced material: cultured PBMCs, taken from culture after CMV antigen stimulation. This chain links TRBV7-6 with TRBJ2-1; 8 bases fit TRBD2. CDR3 DNA: TGTGCCAGCAGCCCCGTGGATAGCGGGGTCAATGAGCAGTTCTTC. Amino acid sequence: CASSPVDSGVNEQFF.